These 11 T cell receptor beta chains were sequenced from one sample in a study of neurological immune-mediated disorders. Documented time point: technical triplicate 2. Each CDR3 protein gets one entry after TCRdb re-called the 5' RACE reads with MiXCR. This table has about 31,000 distinct CDR3 sequences, less than 15% appearing once. The specimen sequenced was CD4+ T cells from blood. The source is a female donor with HTLV-1-associated myelopathy (HAM/TSP).

This clonotype occurred many times. The gene calls are TRBV11-2 and TRBJ2-7; 14 positions match TRBD2. The V gene's germline CDR1 is SGHAT and CDR2 FQNNGV. This CDR3 is 14 amino acids long. V gave up 5 bases and J gave up 4 bases; unmatched junction bases: 1. The CDR3 bases are TGTGCCAGCAGCGGGACTAGCGGGAGTTACGAGCAGTACTTC. This encodes CASSGTSGSYEQYF.

This clonotype has ten or more counts. This chain uses TRBV10-3 with TRBJ2-2, with 9 positions matching TRBD1. Germline CDR1 reads ENHRY; CDR2 reads SYGVKD. The V gene end was trimmed by 10 bases and the J gene end by 5 bases; junction bases not matched to a gene: 8. The CDR3 loop spans 14 amino acids. This CDR3 is CATQGQGGTGELFF. The CDR3 bases are TGTGCCACCCAGGGACAGGGTGGGACCGGGGAGCTGTTTTTT.

The table lists this clonotype with many counts. The chain joins TRBV20-1 to TRBJ2-6; D remains ambiguous. This CDR3 spans 15 amino acids. The germline V gene has CDR1 DFQATT and CDR2 SNEGSKA (reference sequence). V was shortened by 5 bases and J by 1 base, with 12 bases between the two germline ends. In DNA, the CDR3 is TGCAGTGCTTCTACAACCAGGTCTGGGGCCAACGTCCTGACTTTC. Translation: CSASTTRSGANVLTF.

There are a few counts of this clonotype. This chain links TRBV29-1 with TRBJ1-2; weak D call: TRBD1 (5 bases). There are 13 residues in the CDR3. Trimming cost V 8 bases and J 2 bases, with 15 bases left between them. Germline CDR1 is SQVTM and CDR2 is ANQGSEA. CDR3 residues: CSLFDRMNYGYTF. As DNA, the CDR3 is TGCAGCCTCTTCGACAGAATGAACTATGGCTACACCTTC.

This clonotype was picked up many times. This sequence joins TRBV5-6 and TRBJ2-1, with 11 bases identical to TRBD2. The V gene end was trimmed by 4 bases and the J gene end by 0 bases; junction bases not matched to a gene: 3. This CDR3 is 16 amino acids long. Germline CDR1 reads SGHDT; CDR2 reads YYEEEE. CDR3 in DNA: TGTGCCAGCAGCATGCTAGCGGGGGGCTCCTACAATGAGCAGTTCTTC. It is translated as CASSMLAGGSYNEQFF.

This clonotype was detected a few times. One end of the junction is discordant with germline, which a read error may explain. This chain joins TRBV20-1 and TRBJ2-3; unclear D gene. CDR3 length equals 13 residues. Germline CDR1 is DFQATT and CDR2 is SNEGSKA (reference sequence). The CDR3: CSARVPGTHTQYF. The DNA of the CDR3 is TGCAGTGCTAGAGTTCCGGGCACACATACGCAGTATTTT.

With regard to this clonotype: A much bigger clone sits one base away, suggesting this may be a read error. The chain employs TRBV12-3 or TRBV12-4 and TRBJ2-7; D is perhaps TRBD1 (6 bases). The CDR3 consists of 13 residues. CDR3 sequence: CASRHTGFGEKYF. CDR3 coding DNA: TGTGCCAGCAGACACACAGGGTTCGGCGAGAAGTACTTC.

In its sample, this clonotype was seen many times. The V and J genes are TRBV6-6 and TRBJ1-5, with D possibly TRBD1 on 5 matching bases. The CDR3 totals 15 residues. CDR1 and CDR2 from the germline V gene are MNHNY and SVGAGI (reference sequence). Trimming stripped 7 bases from V and 1 base from J, with 14 bases between. The CDR3 sequence: CASNPQGPSNQPQHF. For the CDR3, the DNA is TGTGCCAGCAACCCGCAGGGCCCGAGCAATCAGCCCCAGCATTTT.

There are many counts of this clonotype. The chain couples TRBV12-3 or TRBV12-4 to TRBJ2-7; 11 nucleotides align to TRBD2. This CDR3 has 16 residues. J lost 4 bases, V lost 4 bases, and 9 bases had no gene match. The CDR3 sequence is CASSSTLAGDRYEQYF. In DNA, the CDR3 is TGTGCCAGCAGTTCCACACTAGCGGGAGATAGGTACGAGCAGTACTTC.

This clonotype was seen repeatedly, ten times or more. The CDR3 bases are TGTGCCAGCAGCTTGTCCGGGGGCCCGTTCAATCAGCCCCAGCATTTT. It translates to CASSLSGGPFNQPQHF. The chain is built from TRBV5-6 and TRBJ1-5; possibly TRBD1 for D (6 bases). Germline V gives CDR1 SGHDT, CDR2 YYEEEE. V dropped 1 base and J dropped 3 bases, with 14 bases sitting between them. The CDR3 contains 16 residues.

The chain uses TRBV7-9 and TRBJ2-1; 9 nucleotides match TRBD2. Looked up from germline, CDR1 is SEHNR and CDR2 is FQNEAQ (reference sequence). The length of the CDR3 is 16 residues. J was trimmed by 3 bases and V by 4 bases; bases with no gene match: 7. The CDR3 loop is CASSSTGTSSYNEQFF. The CDR3 DNA reads TGTGCCAGCAGCTCCACCGGGACTAGCAGCTACAATGAGCAGTTCTTC.